Listed below are T cell receptor beta chains from one sample, sequenced in a study of shared clonotypes between healthy human individuals. TCRdb's table, derived via immunoSEQ multiplex PCR, lists solely in-frame clones and lacks some. There are some 2.1 million clones in the sample; about 95% occur only once, and 0.9% to 1.4% lies in the top ten. Sequencing input: naive CD8+ T cells sorted from blood. The receptor source for this set is a man between 18 and 35 years old in good health. Both conserved end residues are part of each CDR3. A D gene is named only where the DNA matches it firmly. The listing skips clone size in some rows; elsewhere it reads once, few, many or a size class.

CDR3 length	D gene	clone size	V gene	J gene	CDR3 DNA	CDR3 protein
15	.	.	TRBV7-3	TRBJ1-1	TGTGCCAGCAGCACATTCGGGACGGCGAACACTGAAGCTTTCTTT	CASSTFGTANTEAFF
14	.	once	TRBV19	TRBJ1-3	TGTGCCAGTAGGCAGGACAGCTCTGGAAACACCATATATTTT	CASRQDSSGNTIYF
16	TRBD1	.	TRBV5-6	TRBJ2-1	TGTGCCAGCAGCGATCAGGACAGGGACGCCTACAATGAGCAGTTCTTC	CASSDQDRDAYNEQFF
17	.	.	TRBV11-2	TRBJ2-1	TGTGCCAGCAGCTTGTGGACCGCCGTGGAGGGCTACAATGAGCAGTTCTTC	CASSLWTAVEGYNEQFF
13	.	.	TRBV5-4	TRBJ2-5	TGTGCCAGCAGCTTGGAACGAGAAGAGACCCAGTACTTC	CASSLEREETQYF
18	TRBD1	.	TRBV7-2	TRBJ1-1	TGTGCCAGCAGCTGGGGAACCGGGACAGTCCACATGAACACTGAAGCTTTCTTT	CASSWGTGTVHMNTEAFF
17	.	once	TRBV19	TRBJ2-1	TGTGCCAGTAGTATAGGGACGCCTACTCCTTCCTACAATGAGCAGTTCTTC	CASSIGTPTPSYNEQFF
14	.	.	TRBV5-5	TRBJ2-7	TGTGCCAGCAGCCTGGGTGTGGGGTCCTACGAGCAGTACTTC	CASSLGVGSYEQYF
13	.	.	TRBV6-1	TRBJ2-5	TGTGCCAGCAGTGAAGTGGGTGGAGAGACCCAGTACTTC	CASSEVGGETQYF
15	TRBD2	.	TRBV7-8	TRBJ2-3	TGTGCCAGCAGCTTATTAGCGGGAGGAACAGATACGCAGTATTTT	CASSLLAGGTDTQYF
15	.	.	TRBV5-6	TRBJ2-7	TGTGCCAGCATCCCTAACGTTGGGAACTCCTACGAGCAGTACTTC	CASIPNVGNSYEQYF
17	.	.	TRBV4-3	TRBJ2-7	TGCGCCAGCAGCCAAGAGTATGGAGGGGAGAGCTCCTACGAGCAGTACTTC	CASSQEYGGESSYEQYF
13	.	.	TRBV19	TRBJ2-5	TGTGCCAGTAGTGCGACGGGGTGGGAGACCCAGTACTTC	CASSATGWETQYF
13	.	.	TRBV5-4	TRBJ2-1	TGTGCCAGCAGCTCTCCCTCCTACAATGAGCAGTTCTTC	CASSSPSYNEQFF
13	TRBD2	.	TRBV6-6	TRBJ2-2	TGTGCCGTCTCTAGCGGGACCACCGGGGAGCTGTTTTTT	CAVSSGTTGELFF
14	TRBD1	.	TRBV5-6	TRBJ2-7	TGTGCCAGCAGCCCTCAGGGGGCCCAGAACGAGCAGTACTTC	CASSPQGAQNEQYF
16	.	.	TRBV4-3	TRBJ2-1	TGCGCCAGCAGCCAAGATGGTAGCGCTTCTTACAATGAGCAGTTCTTC	CASSQDGSASYNEQFF
16	TRBD2	.	TRBV9	TRBJ2-3	TGTGCCAGCAGCGGCGGGACTAGCGAGATTACAGATACGCAGTATTTT	CASSGGTSEITDTQYF
15	TRBD2	.	TRBV6-5	TRBJ2-3	TGTGCCAGCAGTCCTAGCGGGAGTCTGGCAGATACGCAGTATTTT	CASSPSGSLADTQYF
17	.	.	TRBV7-2	TRBJ2-7	TGTGCCAGCAGCTTAGCAGGGGGATTTAGCGGAACCTACGAGCAGTACTTC	CASSLAGGFSGTYEQYF
13	.	.	TRBV18	TRBJ2-5	TGTGCCAGCTCACCTAAGACACTTTCTGCCCAGTACTTC	CASSPKTLSAQYF
13	TRBD1	.	TRBV29-1	TRBJ1-1	TGCAGCGTTGAAGGACAGGGGAAGTCTGAAGCTTTCTTT	CSVEGQGKSEAFF
15	.	.	TRBV6-1	TRBJ2-1	TGTGCCAGCAGTGATGGGGGGAGCTCCTACAATGAGCAGTTCTTC	CASSDGGSSYNEQFF
16	TRBD2	.	TRBV5-4	TRBJ2-7	TGTGCCAGCAGCTCTCGCGCGGGAGAGATAGTCTACGAGCAGTACTTC	CASSSRAGEIVYEQYF
13	.	.	TRBV7-3	TRBJ2-3	TGTGCCAGCAGCGGAGAAAACACGGATACGCAGTATTTT	CASSGENTDTQYF
15	.	.	TRBV7-7	TRBJ2-3	TGTGCTAGCAGCTTAGCGGATGGACCCACAGATACGCAGTATTTT	CASSLADGPTDTQYF
15	TRBD2	.	TRBV5-4	TRBJ2-3	TGTGCCAGCAGCGCCCCTAGCGGGGGGTCAGATACGCAGTATTTT	CASSAPSGGSDTQYF
16	.	.	TRBV2	TRBJ2-3	TGTGCCAGCAGTGGGGGGACTTCATCTAGCACAGATACGCAGTATTTT	CASSGGTSSSTDTQYF
16	.	once	TRBV27	TRBJ2-3	TGTGCCAGCGCCCGTTTGGGGGTAGGGGGCACAGATACGCAGTATTTT	CASARLGVGGTDTQYF
17	TRBD1	.	TRBV5-1	TRBJ2-7	TGCGCCAGCAGCTTTGGCAGCAGGGGGCAGGAAATCTACGAGCAGTACTTC	CASSFGSRGQEIYEQYF
13	.	.	TRBV6-1	TRBJ1-2	TGTGCCAGCGAACCGCAGGAATACTATGGCTACACCTTC	CASEPQEYYGYTF
14	TRBD1	.	TRBV2	TRBJ1-2	TGTGCCAGCAGTGACGGGACAGCCTACTATGGCTACACCTTC	CASSDGTAYYGYTF
16	TRBD2	.	TRBV7-8	TRBJ2-3	TGTGCCAGCAGCCAACAGGGGACTAGCGGGAGGGATACGCAGTATTTT	CASSQQGTSGRDTQYF
12	.	.	TRBV30	TRBJ2-1	TGTGCCTGGAGTGGAAAGGGGCCTGAGCAGTTCTTC	CAWSGKGPEQFF
12	TRBD2	.	TRBV10-3	TRBJ2-7	TGTGCCATCAGTGATTCGGGGGGCGAGCAGTACTTC	CAISDSGGEQYF
13	TRBD2	few	TRBV19	TRBJ2-7	TGTGCCAGTAGTAGCGGGAGCTCCTACGAGCAGTACTTC	CASSSGSSYEQYF
12	.	once	TRBV11-2	TRBJ2-1	TGTGCCAGCAGCACCCCGGGGTCTGAGCAGTTCTTC	CASSTPGSEQFF
16	.	.	TRBV6-1	TRBJ2-7	TGTGCCAGCAGTGTCCCCCGCGGTACATTCTCCTACGAGCAGTACTTC	CASSVPRGTFSYEQYF
17	TRBD2	.	TRBV14	TRBJ2-1	TGTGCCAGCAGCCGGAATCCGGGACTAGCATTCTACAATGAGCAGTTCTTC	CASSRNPGLAFYNEQFF
15	TRBD2	.	TRBV7-8	TRBJ2-3	TGTGCCAGCAGCTCCGGGACTAGCAATGCAGATACGCAGTATTTT	CASSSGTSNADTQYF
14	TRBD2	.	TRBV7-6	TRBJ2-1	TGTGCCAGCAGCTGGGCTGGCGGGAGTGATGAGCAGTTCTTC	CASSWAGGSDEQFF
13	.	.	TRBV30	TRBJ1-5	TGTGCCTGGAGTCGGGTGCAGAATCAGCCCCAGCATTTT	CAWSRVQNQPQHF
15	.	.	TRBV4-1	TRBJ2-7	TGCGCCAGCAGCCAAGCGGGGGCTTCCCCCTACGAGCAGTACTTC	CASSQAGASPYEQYF
15	.	.	TRBV13	TRBJ2-3	TGTGCCAGCAGCTCCCGGGGTTCTAGCACAGATACGCAGTATTTT	CASSSRGSSTDTQYF
14	.	.	TRBV5-6	TRBJ2-2	TGTGCCAGCAGCTTGACAGGAAAGACCGGGGAGCTGTTTTTT	CASSLTGKTGELFF
15	TRBD1	.	TRBV6-1	TRBJ2-4	TGTGCCAGCAGGGAGACAGGGCTAGCCAAAAACATTCAGTACTTC	CASRETGLAKNIQYF
17	TRBD2	.	TRBV23-1	TRBJ2-7	TGCGCCAGCAGTCAATCGTTGACTAGCGGGCGGACCTACGAGCAGTACTTC	CASSQSLTSGRTYEQYF
15	.	.	TRBV6-5	TRBJ2-3	TGTGCCAGCAGTTCCATCGGGACGGCGCCGAATACGCAGTATTTT	CASSSIGTAPNTQYF
12	.	.	TRBV13	TRBJ2-3	TGTGCCAGCAGCTTCCCCACAGATACGCAGTATTTT	CASSFPTDTQYF
13	.	.	TRBV10-1	TRBJ1-1	TGCGCCAGCAGTGAGGGGGGGAACACTGAAGCTTTCTTT	CASSEGGNTEAFF
17	.	.	TRBV27	TRBJ1-2	TGTGCCAGCAGGATTCGGGCAGGGGAGGGGTATAACTATGGCTACACCTTC	CASRIRAGEGYNYGYTF
15	TRBD2	.	TRBV7-8	TRBJ2-7	TGTGCCAGCAGCTTAGGGACTAGCGGGAGCTACGAGCAGTACTTC	CASSLGTSGSYEQYF
14	.	.	TRBV13	TRBJ2-5	TGTGCCAGCAGGTCCACGGGGGGCAGGGAGACCCAGTACTTC	CASRSTGGRETQYF
14	TRBD2	.	TRBV19	TRBJ2-7	TGTGCCAGTAGTATGACTAGCGGGATTTCCGAGCAGTACTTC	CASSMTSGISEQYF
19	.	.	TRBV23-1	TRBJ2-4	TGCGCCAGCAGTCAGCCCGATGAGGGTCTGGCTCAAGCCAAAAACATTCAGTACTTC	CASSQPDEGLAQAKNIQYF
13	.	.	TRBV19	TRBJ2-2	TGTGCCAGTAGCCCGGGGTTGACCGGGGAGCTGTTTTTT	CASSPGLTGELFF
16	.	.	TRBV6-6	TRBJ2-7	TGTGCCAGCAGTTACTCAAGGCCGTGGTTATGGGACGAGCAGTACTTC	CASSYSRPWLWDEQYF
15	.	.	TRBV9	TRBJ2-2	TGTGCCAGCAGCGTAGCACAGGAGCGGACCGGGGAGCTGTTTTTT	CASSVAQERTGELFF
15	TRBD2	.	TRBV5-1	TRBJ2-1	TGCGCCAGCAGCTTGGGCCTAGCGGGAAATTATGAGCAGTTCTTC	CASSLGLAGNYEQFF